Each of the 31 T cell receptor beta chains below was sequenced from the same sample in a study of PD-1 blockade in classical Hodgkin lymphoma (dated by TCRdb to about 2020). Receptor amplification or capture employed the immunoSEQ multiplex PCR assay. This immuneACCESS table, as held by TCRdb, lists in-frame sequences with V and J called but not all clones. Of the missing ones, under half trace to an unresolved V gene in checked studies; the others have no known cause. The sample has tens of thousands of clones on record, around 80% of them singletons. The leading ten clones occupy roughly 9.4% of the sample. The intended sense of this specimen's time point label: cycle 4 day 1 (C4D1), after less than 7 weeks of nivolumab. Every trial patient had relapsed following autologous stem cell transplantation, and prior brentuximab vedotin exposure was what differed among cohorts A, B and C. The source was peripheral blood mononuclear cells (PBMCs), collected before the fourth cycle of nivolumab. These receptor sequences come from a human donor with classical Hodgkin lymphoma.

This clone was counted a single time. DNA for the CDR3: TGTGCCAGCAGCTTAAGAACAGGGGGCACTGAAGCTTTCTTT. The encoded protein is CASSLRTGGTEAFF. The V gene is TRBV7-2, the J gene TRBJ1-1; TRBD1 matches at 8 bases. The CDR3 runs 14 residues. The germline CDR1 and CDR2 sequences are SGHTA and FQGNSA. With 2 bases clipped from V and 4 bases from J, the junction kept 3 bases outside the gene matches. Variable domain in full (rest from reference TRBV7-2 and TRBJ1-1): GAGVSQSPSNKVTEKGKDVELRCDPISGHTALYWYRQSLGQGLEFLIYFQGNSAPDKSGLPSDRFSAERTGGSVSTLTIQRTQQEDSAVYLCASSLRTGGTEAFFGQGTRLTVV.

This chain connects TRBV19 to TRBJ2-5; D possibly corresponds to TRBD1 (6 bases). With 5 bases removed from V and 2 bases from J, the gap between germline ends came to 9 bases. Germline V gene sequence: CDR1 LNHDA, CDR2 SQIVND (reference sequence). This CDR3 is built from 13 residues. CDR3 sequence (DNA): TGTGCCAGTAGTTGGACAGAACAAGAGACCCAGTACTTC. It specifies CASSWTEQETQYF.

The chain combines TRBV15 with TRBJ1-1; perhaps TRBD1 as D (5 bases). The V and J ends lost 0 bases and 3 bases respectively, with 11 bases between them. Per germline, CDR1 LNHNV and CDR2 YYDKDF (reference sequence). The CDR3 totals 15 residues. CDR3 region: CATSRDQGWDTEAFF. The CDR3 nucleotides read TGTGCCACCAGCAGAGATCAGGGATGGGACACTGAAGCTTTCTTT.

This chain connects TRBV2 to TRBJ1-4; tentative D call: TRBD1 (6 bases). Germline CDR1 and CDR2: SNHLY and FYNNEI. The V gene lost 6 bases and the J gene lost 8 bases, with 13 bases spanning the gap. The CDR3 totals 13 residues. The CDR3 DNA reads as TGTGCCAGCAGACAGGGTAGGGGAGAAAAACTGTTTTTT. Encoded protein: CASRQGRGEKLFF.

This clone was seen a few times. The chain couples TRBV29-1 to TRBJ2-7, with 9 bases identical to TRBD1. The trim removed 1 base at V and 2 bases at J, leaving 6 bases unmatched. Germline values: CDR1 SQVTM, CDR2 ANQGSEA. CDR3 length equals 15 residues. CDR3 nucleotides: TGCAGCGTTGAAGGGCCGGGACAGGGCCCCTACGAGCAGTACTTC. It yields the protein CSVEGPGQGPYEQYF.

The chain uses TRBV10-3 and TRBJ2-4; 9 positions agree with TRBD1. In germline, CDR1 is ENHRY, CDR2 SYGVKD. J gave up 3 bases and V 2 bases, and 2 bases lay outside the gene matches. The length of the CDR3 is 15 residues. This CDR3 is CAISETGGGKNIQYF. DNA for the CDR3: TGTGCCATCAGTGAGACAGGGGGCGGCAAAAACATTCAGTACTTC.

The chain uses TRBV19 and TRBJ1-2, with D uncertain. The CDR3 totals 17 residues. Trimming removed 3 bases from V and 2 bases from J, with 19 bases in between. Germline lookup yields CDR1 LNHDA and CDR2 SQIVND (reference sequence). Here the CDR3 reads CASSMGFGGRRNYGYTF. The CDR3 DNA reads as TGTGCCAGTAGTATGGGTTTTGGAGGCAGGAGGAACTATGGCTACACCTTC.

The chain couples TRBV5-1 to TRBJ2-7; D remains ambiguous. V was cut by 4 bases and J by 6 bases, with 11 bases left in between. Per the germline V gene, CDR1 is SGHRS and CDR2 is YFSETQ. This CDR3 contains 12 residues. CDR3: CASSPAGGEQYF. The CDR3 DNA reads TGCGCCAGCAGCCCGGCAGGCGGCGAGCAGTACTTC.

The rearrangement uses TRBV6-5 and TRBJ2-5, with D tentatively TRBD1 or TRBD2 (5 bases each). The CDR3 contains 14 residues. Trimming shortened V by 8 bases and J by 1 base, and 14 bases separated the two germline ends. The germline gives CDR1 MNHEY, CDR2 SVGAGI. CDR3 in DNA: TGTGCCAGCCGGGGACCCGGAGGCCAAGAGACCCAGTACTTC. It translates to CASRGPGGQETQYF.

The chain carries TRBV28 and TRBJ2-7; D gene uncertain. This CDR3 has 14 residues. Germline CDR1 is MDHEN and CDR2 is SYDVKM. V lost 7 bases to trimming and J lost 3 bases, with 16 bases between them. The CDR3: CASTPGRTNYEQYF. The CDR3 coding sequence is TGTGCCAGCACCCCCGGACGGACGAACTACGAGCAGTACTTC.

The chain couples TRBV6-5 to TRBJ2-3; 7 bases fit TRBD2. J gave up 3 bases and V 4 bases, and 4 bases lay outside the gene matches. Germline CDR1 is MNHEY and CDR2 is SVGAGI. The CDR3 totals 14 residues. CDR3 nucleotides: TGTGCCAGCAGTTCGGGGGGTGGTACAGATACGCAGTATTTT. Protein product: CASSSGGGTDTQYF.

The chain employs TRBV14 and TRBJ2-1; 13 bases align to TRBD2. This CDR3 has 23 residues. Germline V gene data show CDR1 as SGHDN and CDR2 as FVKESK. The ends lost 0 bases at V and 5 bases at J; junction bases unmatched: 22. In DNA, the CDR3 is TGTGCCAGCAGCCAAGATTACGCCCGGAAGGGGGAATTCGGGACTAGCGGGAACAATGAGCAGTTCTTC. Encoded protein: CASSQDYARKGEFGTSGNNEQFF.

With respect to this clone: At the DNA level, this CDR3 is encoded by other sequences in the same sample as well. J is TRBJ2-7 and V is TRBV20-1; D is unclear. This CDR3 region has 11 residues. The ends were cut back, 1 base at V and 5 bases at J, with 6 bases in the middle. Germline values: CDR1 DFQATT, CDR2 SNEGSKA (reference sequence). CDR3 nucleotides: TGCAGTGCTAGAGGGAGAAACGAGCAGTACTTC. This codes for CSARGRNEQYF.

The V call is TRBV4-2, the J call TRBJ1-4; D remains ambiguous. The CDR3 extends over 14 amino acids. Deletions cut 0 bases from V and 4 bases from J, with 6 bases between. From germline, CDR1 is LGHNA and CDR2 YNFKEQ. For the CDR3, the DNA is TGTGCCAGCAGCCAAGAGGAGGGTAATGAAAAACTGTTTTTT. Translated, it gives CASSQEEGNEKLFF.

The chain is built from TRBV6-6 and TRBJ1-1; D is perhaps TRBD1 (6 bases). The CDR3 totals 15 residues. V was shortened by 7 bases and J by 1 base, with 16 bases between the two germline ends. Germline lookup yields CDR1 MNHNY and CDR2 SVGAGI (reference sequence). The CDR3 nucleotides read TGTGCCAGCACCGACACCGGACAGCAGAACACTGAAGCTTTCTTT. It yields the protein CASTDTGQQNTEAFF.

V gene TRBV6-1 combines with J gene TRBJ2-7, with D maybe TRBD2 (6 bases). CDR1 and CDR2 (germline): MNHNS, SASEGT. Trimming took off 5 bases at V and 1 base at J, with 12 bases between the two ends. The length of the CDR3 is 14 residues. The CDR3 sequence: CASSPPGLSYEQYF. DNA for the CDR3: TGTGCCAGCAGTCCTCCGGGACTTTCCTACGAGCAGTACTTC.

This chain connects TRBV5-1 to TRBJ2-5, with a weak D call TRBD2 (6 bases). This CDR3 has 15 amino acids. Germline V lookup: CDR1 SGHRS, CDR2 YFSETQ. V shed 3 bases and J shed 4 bases, with 16 bases lying between them. Here the CDR3 DNA reads TGCGCCAGCAGCTCGCCCGGGCGGGGAGGAGAGACCCAGTACTTC. It is translated as CASSSPGRGGETQYF.

The V gene is TRBV4-3, the J gene TRBJ2-1, with D tentatively TRBD1 (6 bases). V was pared by 0 bases and J by 5 bases, with 11 bases between. CDR3 length: 15 residues. CDR1 is LGHNA, CDR2 YSLEER, per germline. CDR3 DNA sequence: TGCGCCAGCAGCCAAGATCCGGCAGGGGACAATGAGCAGTTCTTC. Amino acids: CASSQDPAGDNEQFF.

This chain joins TRBV5-1 and TRBJ2-3, with D tentatively TRBD1 (6 bases). V lost 4 bases to trimming and J lost 0 bases, with 12 bases between them. CDR3 length equals 15 residues. Germline CDR1 is SGHRS and CDR2 is YFSETQ. This CDR3 reads CASSPGVVSTDTQYF. In DNA, the CDR3 is TGCGCCAGCAGCCCAGGGGTGGTTAGCACAGATACGCAGTATTTT.

This sequence joins TRBV27 and TRBJ2-6, with 9 bases fitting TRBD1. Germline V gene sequence: CDR1 MNHEY, CDR2 SMNVEV (reference sequence). J was trimmed by 0 bases and V by 9 bases; bases with no gene match: 9. The CDR3 consists of 17 residues. The DNA of the CDR3 is TGTGCCAGTCGAAGACAGGGGGGCTACTCTGGGGCCAACGTCCTGACTTTC. Translated, it gives CASRRQGGYSGANVLTF. Filled out from reference TRBV27 and TRBJ2-6, the complete variable domain reads EAQVTQNPRYLITVTGKKLTVTCSQNMNHEYMSWYRQDPGLGLRQIYYSMNVEVTDKGDVPEGYKVSRKEKRNFPLILESPSPNQTSLYFCASRRQGGYSGANVLTFGAGSRLTVL.

The chain is built from TRBV18 and TRBJ2-7; possibly TRBD1 or TRBD2 for D (5 bases each). Trimming shortened V by 4 bases and J by 3 bases, and 19 bases separated the two germline ends. Per germline, CDR1 KGHSH and CDR2 LQKENI. The CDR3 spans 16 residues. The chain's CDR3 is CASSRTGTGFFYEQYF. The CDR3 DNA follows: TGTGCCAGCTCACGTACCGGGACGGGATTTTTCTACGAGCAGTACTTC. Full variable domain (outside the CDR3, taken from reference TRBV18 and TRBJ2-7): NAGVMQNPRHLVRRRGQEARLRCSPMKGHSHVYWYRQLPEEGLKFMVYLQKENIIDESGMPKERFSAEFPKEGPSILRIQQVVRGDSAAYFCASSRTGTGFFYEQYFGPGTRLTVT.

The CDR3: CAIRGTSGYNEQFF. DNA for the CDR3: TGTGCCATCAGGGGGACTAGCGGTTACAATGAGCAGTTCTTC. The chain joins TRBV10-3 to TRBJ2-1; 11 positions match TRBD2. CDR3 length: 14 amino acids. In germline, CDR1 is ENHRY, CDR2 SYGVKD. V was clipped by 6 bases and J by 4 bases; unmatched bases: 2.

This clone was observed once. The CDR3 nucleotides are TGCAGCGTTGCCCCTAGCGGGGGGACCGAAGAGACCCAGTACTTC. Translated: CSVAPSGGTEETQYF. The chain is built from TRBV29-1 and TRBJ2-5; 11 nucleotides align to TRBD2. Germline lookup yields CDR1 SQVTM and CDR2 ANQGSEA. The J segment lost 3 bases and the V segment lost 4 bases, leaving 7 bases of the junction unmatched. The CDR3 is 15 residues long.

This clone appeared a single time. The J gene is TRBJ2-4, the V gene TRBV5-1; D remains unclear. Germline V gene sequence: CDR1 SGHRS, CDR2 YFSETQ. This CDR3 has 16 residues. V shed 9 bases and J shed 15 bases, with 34 bases lying between them. The CDR3 region has the DNA TGCGCCATCTTATTCGGACCCCTAGTTTGTGGCGCCATGAGGTACTTC. Its protein product is CAILFGPLVCGAMRYF.

The chain recombines TRBV11-3 with TRBJ2-1; tentatively, D is TRBD2 (7 bases). Germline V gene data show CDR1 as SGHNT and CDR2 as YENEEA. The CDR3 totals 15 residues. V shed 1 base and J shed 7 bases, with 14 bases lying between them. CDR3 amino acids: CASSLVRGGMNEQFF. The CDR3 nucleotides read TGTGCCAGCAGCTTAGTGAGGGGGGGGATGAATGAGCAGTTCTTC.

The V gene is TRBV25-1, the J gene TRBJ1-5, with D hard to call. The germline V gene encodes CDR1 MGHDK and CDR2 SYGVNS. The CDR3 extends over 14 amino acids. The ends were cut back, 5 bases at V and 3 bases at J, with 11 bases in the middle. CDR3 in DNA: TGTGCCAGCAGTTCCGCGCTCCTCAATCAGCCCCAGCATTTT. Protein sequence: CASSSALLNQPQHF.

The chain has TRBV6-6 and TRBJ1-1; D perhaps matches TRBD1 (6 bases). V was shortened by 0 bases and J by 3 bases, with 14 bases between the two germline ends. Looked up from germline, CDR1 is MNHNY and CDR2 is SVGAGI (reference sequence). The CDR3 is made up of 16 amino acids. The CDR3 DNA reads as TGTGCCAGCAGTTACTCGACAGGCCTGGGGGACACTGAAGCTTTCTTT. It translates to CASSYSTGLGDTEAFF.

The rearrangement uses TRBV28 and TRBJ1-3; 9 bases line up with TRBD1. Germline lookup yields CDR1 MDHEN and CDR2 SYDVKM. The CDR3 loop spans 19 amino acids. With V trimmed by 3 bases and J by 0 bases, 12 bases remained unmatched. The CDR3 protein is CASSLAGTGWGNSGNTIYF. CDR3 nucleotides: TGTGCCAGCAGTTTGGCCGGGACAGGGTGGGGAAACTCTGGAAACACCATATATTTT.

The chain couples TRBV7-2 to TRBJ1-1; the match to TRBD1 covers 8 bases. The V gene end was trimmed by 6 bases and the J gene end by 6 bases; junction bases not matched to a gene: 9. CDR3 length equals 14 residues. In germline, CDR1 is SGHTA, CDR2 FQGNSA. CDR3 sequence (DNA): TGTGCCAGCAGAACTCCGGGACAGGTCCCTGAAGCTTTCTTT. Protein sequence: CASRTPGQVPEAFF.

V usage is TRBV9 and J usage is TRBJ2-3, with D tentatively TRBD1 or TRBD2 (6 bases each). The CDR3 has 17 residues. The V end was cut by 0 bases, the J end by 1 base, with 15 bases between. Germline V gives CDR1 SGDLS, CDR2 YYNGEE. The CDR3 is CASSVGGGRWGTDTQYF. The CDR3 DNA reads TGTGCCAGCAGCGTAGGTGGGGGGCGTTGGGGCACAGATACGCAGTATTTT. Filled out from reference TRBV9 and TRBJ2-3, the complete variable domain reads DSGVTQTPKHLITATGQRVTLRCSPRSGDLSVYWYQQSLDQGLQFLIQYYNGEERAKGNILERFSAQQFPDLHSELNLSSLELGDSALYFCASSVGGGRWGTDTQYFGPGTRLTVL.

The DNA for the CDR3 is TGTGCCAGCGCCCCGGGGCGGGGGGGCGCGGTTGGGGAGCTGTTTTTT. Translating gives CASAPGRGGAVGELFF. V usage is TRBV5-4 and J usage is TRBJ2-2, with 9 nucleotides matching TRBD2. Per the germline V gene, CDR1 is SGHNT and CDR2 is YYREEE (reference sequence). The V segment lost 7 bases and the J segment 8 bases; nucleotides outside the gene matches: 15. The CDR3 is made up of 16 amino acids.